The clone carrying this T cell receptor (beta chain) appeared a single time. What it recognizes is unknown. TCRdb's copy holds only in-frame clones and misses some; the assay was immunoSEQ multiplex PCR. Altogether 45,000 to 50,000 clones are present, 80% to 90% being singletons, with the ten largest covering about 10%. CDR1 and CDR2 (germline): SGHTA, FQGNSA. Trimming took 2 bases from V and 2 from J, leaving 7 bases between them. The CDR3 has 14 residues. These data come from a study of OX40 agonist ivuxolimab in advanced cancers. Study at large: Patients treated during dose escalation were battling hepatocellular carcinoma, melanoma, renal cell or head and neck cancer. Age averaged 60 years (range roughly 20 to 90), and 70% to 85% were male. Study observations and caveats: In the 0.1-3.0 mg/kg groups, partial responders showed among the lowest expansion.

Autoimmune disease history or systemic immunosuppression barred patients. The clonotype comes from an adult with an advanced solid tumor such as melanoma, head and neck, liver or kidney cancer. The J gene is TRBJ2-1, the V gene TRBV7-2; D unresolved. The source material was CD4+ or CD8+ T cells sorted from blood, sampled in a trial of the OX40 agonist ivuxolimab. The DNA for the CDR3 is TGTGCCAGCAGCTTATTCAGTCCCTACAATGAGCAGTTCTTC. The encoded protein is CASSLFSPYNEQFF.